Following are 28 T cell receptor beta chains from one sample sequenced in a study of GPR56 and killer-like receptors on CD4 memory cells. FACS enrichment separated five CD4+ populations based on killer cell lectin-like receptor and GPR56 expression. Each CDR3 protein gets one entry in TCRdb, which reprocessed the reads and gives no DNA. The repertoire table contains about 2,900 distinct CDR3 sequences. Sequenced material: memory CD4+ T cells from blood. Receptors originate from a human donor in good health.

Measured by frequency, this clonotype is medium-sized (0.01 to 0.1%). This sequence joins TRBV7-2 and TRBJ2-1. Germline-derived CDR1 and CDR2 are SGHTA and FQGNSA. The CDR3 sequence is 13 residues long. The CDR3 region is CASGETDLNEQFF.

Measured by frequency, this clonotype is medium-sized. The genes are TRBV11-1 and TRBJ2-1; TCRdb outputs TRBD1, but without DNA this stays unchecked. CDR3 length equals 16 residues. Germline values: CDR1 SGHAT, CDR2 FQDESV (reference sequence). The CDR3 sequence: CASSFSLTGSYNEQFF.

Considering frequency, this clonotype is large (0.1 to 1%). The V call is TRBV6-2 or TRBV6-3, the J call TRBJ1-1. This CDR3 contains 15 residues. From germline, CDR1 is MNHEY and CDR2 SVGEGT. This CDR3 is CASSRGGFGDTEAFF.

This clonotype ranks as medium-sized in terms of frequency. The V gene is TRBV27, the J gene TRBJ2-5; without DNA, the TCRdb call of TRBD1 cannot be checked. Germline-derived CDR1 and CDR2 are MNHEY and SMNVEV (reference sequence). The CDR3 covers 16 residues. Here the CDR3 reads CASSWGYRGGQETQYF.

The J gene is TRBJ1-3, the V gene TRBV20-1; TCRdb's D gene call, TRBD1, goes unchecked for lack of DNA. Germline V gene sequence: CDR1 DFQATT, CDR2 SNEGSKA (reference sequence). This CDR3 has 14 amino acids. CDR3 region: CSARYPGEGNTIYF.

V and J are TRBV4-1 and TRBJ2-1. The CDR3 extends over 13 amino acids. Germline V gene sequence: CDR1 MGHRA, CDR2 YSYEKL. CDR3 loop: CASSQDPWGEQFF.

This clonotype is labeled medium-sized (0.01 to 0.1%) based on frequency. CDR3 amino acids: CAWSVGVGYTF. The chain has TRBV30 and TRBJ1-2. The CDR3 runs 11 residues. Germline V gene sequence: CDR1 GTSNPN, CDR2 SVGIG (reference sequence).

CDR3 amino acids: CASSIRQGGYEQYF. The rearrangement links TRBV19 to TRBJ2-7; as DNA is missing, the TRBD1 call by TCRdb cannot be tested. There are 14 residues in the CDR3. Germline V lookup: CDR1 LNHDA, CDR2 SQIVND (reference sequence).

Frequency places this clonotype as medium-sized. This chain uses TRBV19 with TRBJ1-2; the TCRdb D gene call, TRBD1, has no DNA to confirm it. The CDR3 covers 19 residues. The V gene's germline CDR1 is LNHDA and CDR2 SQIVND (reference sequence). CDR3: CASSILDRDRGFPLYGYTF.

The V and J genes are TRBV27 and TRBJ1-1; TCRdb names TRBD1, which stays unverified in the absence of DNA. Germline V lookup: CDR1 MNHEY, CDR2 SMNVEV (reference sequence). There are 13 residues in the CDR3. CDR3 region: CASIPRDRYEAFF.

V and J are TRBV9 and TRBJ2-3. The CDR3 is made up of 14 amino acids. Germline CDR1 and CDR2: SGDLS and YYNGEE. The CDR3 spells CASSRLTDPDTQYF. Filled out from reference TRBV9 and TRBJ2-3, the complete variable domain reads DSGVTQTPKHLITATGQRVTLRCSPRSGDLSVYWYQQSLDQGLQFLIQYYNGEERAKGNILERFSAQQFPDLHSELNLSSLELGDSALYFCASSRLTDPDTQYFGPGTRLTVL.

The chain has TRBV28 and TRBJ1-2; with no DNA, the TCRdb D assignment of TRBD1 cannot be verified. The CDR3 is made up of 14 amino acids. Germline assignment: CDR1 MDHEN and CDR2 SYDVKM. CDR3 residues: CASHRAGLDNGYTF.

This clonotype counts as medium-sized by frequency. This CDR3 reads CASSPRTGDYTEAFF. The V gene is TRBV7-2, the J gene TRBJ1-1; TCRdb gives TRBD1 as the D gene, but with no DNA this cannot be confirmed. Germline lookup yields CDR1 SGHTA and CDR2 FQGNSA. The CDR3 totals 15 residues.

The V and J genes are TRBV9 and TRBJ2-3; the D gene TCRdb calls, TRBD2, cannot be checked with no DNA. This CDR3 comprises 16 residues. CDR1 is SGDLS and CDR2 is YYNGEE in the germline V gene. CDR3 in amino acids: CASSSVAGGLTDTQYF.

By frequency, this clonotype registers medium-sized. V is TRBV6-2 or TRBV6-3 and J is TRBJ1-5. This CDR3 is 15 amino acids long. The V gene's germline CDR1 is MNHEY and CDR2 SVGEGT. CDR3: CASSRAGTTDSAQHF.

This clonotype ranks as medium-sized in terms of frequency. CDR3 residues: CASSEWRDYGYTF. The chain joins TRBV18 to TRBJ1-2. Per the germline V gene, CDR1 is KGHSH and CDR2 is LQKENI. The CDR3 has 13 residues.

This chain connects TRBV27 to TRBJ2-1; TCRdb's D call, TRBD1, is unchecked because there is no DNA. The germline gives CDR1 MNHEY, CDR2 SMNVEV (reference sequence). CDR3 length: 16 amino acids. The CDR3 protein is CASRWGGESSYNEQFF.

Judged by frequency, this clonotype is medium-sized (0.01 to 0.1%). The chain employs TRBV7-2 and TRBJ1-3. The germline CDR1 and CDR2 sequences are SGHTA and FQGNSA. The CDR3 sequence is 14 residues long. This CDR3 is CASSLNLQGNTIYF.

In terms of frequency, this clonotype is medium-sized. The rearrangement uses TRBV9 and TRBJ2-5; TCRdb picks TRBD2, but there is no DNA to check that call. Germline V gene lookup returns CDR1 SGDLS and CDR2 YYNGEE. The CDR3 loop spans 18 amino acids. CDR3 sequence: CASSSPKTSGGIQETQYF. The entire variable domain, with the rest obtained from reference TRBV9 and TRBJ2-5, is as follows: DSGVTQTPKHLITATGQRVTLRCSPRSGDLSVYWYQQSLDQGLQFLIQYYNGEERAKGNILERFSAQQFPDLHSELNLSSLELGDSALYFCASSSPKTSGGIQETQYFGPGTRLLVL.

The CDR3 loop is CASSLASGTSGGGDTQYF. The V call is TRBV7-2, the J call TRBJ2-3; without DNA, the TCRdb call of TRBD2 cannot be checked. The germline V gene encodes CDR1 SGHTA and CDR2 FQGNSA. CDR3 length equals 18 residues.

The CDR3 region is CASTDRDGNTIYF. J is TRBJ1-3 and V is TRBV19; as DNA is missing, the TRBD1 call by TCRdb cannot be tested. This CDR3 is built from 13 residues. Germline V lookup: CDR1 LNHDA, CDR2 SQIVND (reference sequence).

This clonotype is large (0.1 to 1%) by frequency. The rearrangement links TRBV6-2 or TRBV6-3 to TRBJ1-1. Per germline, CDR1 MNHEY and CDR2 SVGEGT. This CDR3 region has 14 residues. CDR3 sequence reads: CASSYAGSDTEAFF.

The V call is TRBV20-1, the J call TRBJ1-1; TCRdb's assignment of TRBD1 cannot be checked, as there is no DNA. Germline V CDR1 and CDR2: DFQATT, SNEGSKA (reference sequence). This CDR3 contains 13 residues. CDR3 loop: CSARVAGVFEAFF.

Its frequency marks this clonotype as medium-sized. CDR3 protein: CASSYSVYGGRVNTEAFF. The V call is TRBV6-2 or TRBV6-3, the J call TRBJ1-1. The germline CDR1 and CDR2 sequences are MNHEY and SVGEGT. This CDR3 comprises 18 residues.

The rearrangement uses TRBV11-2 and TRBJ2-1; TCRdb designates TRBD2, a call that cannot be tested without DNA. Germline V gene lookup returns CDR1 SGHAT and CDR2 FQNNGV. CDR3 length equals 17 residues. The CDR3 spells CASSLGSGLRLLNEQFF. Looking up the rest from reference TRBV11-2 and TRBJ2-1 gives the full variable domain: EAGVAQSPRYKIIEKRQSVAFWCNPISGHATLYWYQQILGQGPKLLIQFQNNGVVDDSQLPKDRFSAERLKGVDSTLKIQPAKLEDSAVYLCASSLGSGLRLLNEQFFGPGTRLTVL.

This chain joins TRBV12-3 or TRBV12-4 and TRBJ1-4; checking the TCRdb D call of TRBD1 is not possible without DNA. The CDR3 spans 16 residues. CDR3 protein: CASSLSMGQGNEKLFF.

V usage is TRBV7-9 and J usage is TRBJ1-2; the TCRdb call, TRBD1, lacks DNA for checking. The germline CDR1 and CDR2 sequences are SEHNR and FQNEAQ (reference sequence). The CDR3 has 16 residues. CDR3 residues: CASSFKGQGIGYGYTF.

CDR3 amino acids: CASSQPPHSLEAFF. The chain joins TRBV12-3 or TRBV12-4 to TRBJ1-1; no DNA is available, so the TRBD1 call from TCRdb remains unchecked. The CDR3 is 14 amino acids.